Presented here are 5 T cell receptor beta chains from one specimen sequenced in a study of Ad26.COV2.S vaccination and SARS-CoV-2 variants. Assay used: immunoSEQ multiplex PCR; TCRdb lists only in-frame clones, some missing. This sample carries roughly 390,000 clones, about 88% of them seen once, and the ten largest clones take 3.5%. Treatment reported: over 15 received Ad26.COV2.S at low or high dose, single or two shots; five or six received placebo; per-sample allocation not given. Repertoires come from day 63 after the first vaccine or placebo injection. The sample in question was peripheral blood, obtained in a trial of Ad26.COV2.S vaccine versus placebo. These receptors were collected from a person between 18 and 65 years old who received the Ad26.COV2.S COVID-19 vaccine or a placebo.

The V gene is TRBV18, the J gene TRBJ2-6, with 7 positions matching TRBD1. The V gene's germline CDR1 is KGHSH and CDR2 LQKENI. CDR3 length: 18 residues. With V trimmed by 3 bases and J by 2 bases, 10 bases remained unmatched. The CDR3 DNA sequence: TGTGCCAGCTCACCCTTTGGTGAGGGGGCTGCTGGGGCCAACGTCCTGACTTTC. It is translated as CASSPFGEGAAGANVLTF. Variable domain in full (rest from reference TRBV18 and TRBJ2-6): NAGVMQNPRHLVRRRGQEARLRCSPMKGHSHVYWYRQLPEEGLKFMVYLQKENIIDESGMPKERFSAEFPKEGPSILRIQQVVRGDSAAYFCASSPFGEGAAGANVLTFGAGSRLTVL.

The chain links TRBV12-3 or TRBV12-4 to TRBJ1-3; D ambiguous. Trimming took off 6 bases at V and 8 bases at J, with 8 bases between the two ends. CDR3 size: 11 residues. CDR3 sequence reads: CASSTQDTIYF. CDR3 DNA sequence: TGTGCCAGCAGCACTCAGGACACCATATATTTT.

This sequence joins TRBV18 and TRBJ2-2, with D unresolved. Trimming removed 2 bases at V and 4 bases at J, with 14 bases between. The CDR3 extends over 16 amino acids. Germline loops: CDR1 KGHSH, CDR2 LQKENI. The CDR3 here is CASSPSPSTLTGELFF. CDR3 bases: TGTGCCAGCTCACCATCGCCGAGCACCCTCACCGGGGAGCTGTTTTTT.

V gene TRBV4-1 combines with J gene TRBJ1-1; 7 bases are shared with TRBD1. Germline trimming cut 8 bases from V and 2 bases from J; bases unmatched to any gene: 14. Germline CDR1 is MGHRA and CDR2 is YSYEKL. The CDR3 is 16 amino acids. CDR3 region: CASEPGQSTLNTEAFF. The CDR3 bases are TGCGCCAGCGAACCGGGACAGAGCACACTAAACACTGAAGCTTTCTTT.

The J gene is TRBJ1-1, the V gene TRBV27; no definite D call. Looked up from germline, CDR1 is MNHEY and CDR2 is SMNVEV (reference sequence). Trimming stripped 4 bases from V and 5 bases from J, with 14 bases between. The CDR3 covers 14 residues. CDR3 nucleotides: TGTGCCAGCAGTTACCGGACTGACTGGACTGAAGCTTTCTTT. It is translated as CASSYRTDWTEAFF.